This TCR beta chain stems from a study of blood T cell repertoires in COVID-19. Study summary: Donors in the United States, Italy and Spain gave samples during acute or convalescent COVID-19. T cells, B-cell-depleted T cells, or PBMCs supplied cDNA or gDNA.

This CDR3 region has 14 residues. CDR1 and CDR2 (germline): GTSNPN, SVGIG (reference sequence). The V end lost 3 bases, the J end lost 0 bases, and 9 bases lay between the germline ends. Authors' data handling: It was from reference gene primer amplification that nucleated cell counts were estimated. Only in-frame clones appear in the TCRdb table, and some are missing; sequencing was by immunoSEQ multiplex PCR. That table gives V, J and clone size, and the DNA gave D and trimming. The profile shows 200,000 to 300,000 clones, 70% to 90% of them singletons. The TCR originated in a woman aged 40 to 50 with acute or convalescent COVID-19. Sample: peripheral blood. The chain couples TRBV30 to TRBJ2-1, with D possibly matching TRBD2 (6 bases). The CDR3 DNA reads TGTGCCTGGAGGGGGGGAAGCTCCTACAATGAGCAGTTCTTC. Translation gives CAWRGGSSYNEQFF.